The source of this TCR beta chain is a study of PD-1 blockade in mismatch repair-deficient tumors. A few pembrolizumab responders had their TCRs sequenced. The CDR3 is made up of 16 amino acids. J was trimmed by 6 bases and V by 7 bases; bases with no gene match: 12. Germline V lookup: CDR1 LNHDA, CDR2 SQIVND (reference sequence). Data came from immunoSEQ multiplex PCR; TCRdb stores just in-frame clones and leaves some out. The data hold about 66,000 clones, with approximately 78% observed a single time. The sequences come from peripheral blood, collected 2 weeks after starting pembrolizumab. The V and J genes are TRBV19 and TRBJ1-5; 10 bases fit TRBD1. The sequence came from an adult with mismatch repair-deficient cancer. The CDR3 spells CASNSIRTGGSQPQHF. In DNA form, the CDR3 reads TGTGCCAGTAATAGTATAAGGACAGGGGGTAGTCAGCCCCAGCATTTT.